What follows are 32 T cell receptor beta chains derived from one specimen sequenced in a study of control samples from healthy donors and cancer patients (dated by TCRdb to the early 2020s). Library generation was performed with the immunoSEQ multiplex PCR assay. In TCRdb, the immuneACCESS table is reduced to in-frame sequences with V and J assigned. These tables do not hold every clone; where another copy was compared, an unresolved V gene accounts for under half, and the others remain unexplained. This sample has tens of thousands of clones in its table, and 85% to 90% of those were observed once. 1.9% of the sample goes to the ten largest clones. Input material: PBMCs. The source of these receptors is a woman aged 55-70 years with head and neck cancer.

The chain combines TRBV30 with TRBJ2-1; possible D gene TRBD1, 5 bases. This CDR3 has 13 residues. Germline-derived CDR1 and CDR2 are GTSNPN and SVGIG (reference sequence). Trimming took 2 bases from V and 9 from J, leaving 14 bases between them. The CDR3 nucleotides read TGTGCCTGGAGTTCCAGGGCTTTGGGTGAGCAGTTCTTC. Translating it yields CAWSSRALGEQFF.

The V gene is TRBV6-5, the J gene TRBJ1-2; D remains unclear. Germline assignment: CDR1 MNHEY and CDR2 SVGAGI. The CDR3 length is 14 residues. V shed 2 bases and J shed 3 bases, with 10 bases lying between them. The CDR3 nucleotides read TGTGCCAGCAGTTACAGTGGCACCTACTATGGCTACACCTTC. Its protein is CASSYSGTYYGYTF.

This chain links TRBV27 with TRBJ2-7; TRBD1 matches at 8 bases. Unmatched junction bases numbered 10, after V lost 5 bases and J lost 4 bases. The germline V gene encodes CDR1 MNHEY and CDR2 SMNVEV (reference sequence). The CDR3 contains 15 residues. The chain's CDR3 is CASSRYPTGGYEQYF. The CDR3 DNA follows: TGTGCCAGCAGTCGGTACCCTACAGGGGGGTACGAGCAGTACTTC.

J is TRBJ2-3 and V is TRBV4-3, with D hard to call. Germline V gene sequence: CDR1 LGHNA, CDR2 YSLEER. The V gene lost 1 base and the J gene lost 0 bases, with 8 bases spanning the gap. This CDR3 is built from 15 residues. This chain's CDR3 is CASSQVYFSTDTQYF. CDR3 sequence (DNA): TGCGCCAGCAGCCAAGTCTACTTCAGCACAGATACGCAGTATTTT.

The chain is built from TRBV6-5 and TRBJ2-1, with D unclear. The CDR3 runs to 13 residues. Trimming pared 4 bases from V and 4 bases from J, leaving 8 bases between. Germline CDR1 is MNHEY and CDR2 is SVGAGI. CDR3 in DNA: TGTGCCAGCAGTTTAGACACGTACAATGAGCAGTTCTTC. As protein: CASSLDTYNEQFF.

This chain connects TRBV30 to TRBJ2-5; TRBD1 matches at 8 bases. CDR3 length equals 12 residues. The germline CDR1 and CDR2 sequences are GTSNPN and SVGIG (reference sequence). V trimming: 4 bases; J trimming: 5 bases; junction bases outside the gene matches: 3. The CDR3 sequence: CAWTGGGETQYF. DNA for the CDR3: TGTGCCTGGACAGGGGGCGGGGAGACCCAGTACTTC.

The chain links TRBV9 to TRBJ2-3; D possibly corresponds to TRBD2 (6 bases). This CDR3 is 15 amino acids long. V dropped 3 bases and J dropped 1 base, with 12 bases sitting between them. CDR1 and CDR2 from the germline V gene are SGDLS and YYNGEE. CDR3 in DNA: TGTGCCAGCAGCGCCCAGGGACTTCGCACAGATACGCAGTATTTT. Amino acid sequence: CASSAQGLRTDTQYF.

This chain links TRBV5-1 with TRBJ2-3; 12 bases are shared with TRBD2. J was trimmed by 7 bases and V by 2 bases; bases with no gene match: 8. The CDR3 runs to 16 residues. Per germline, CDR1 SGHRS and CDR2 YFSETQ. The CDR3 spells CASSLRTSGTGNTQYF. The CDR3, as DNA: TGCGCCAGCAGCTTAAGGACTAGCGGGACGGGAAATACGCAGTATTTT. The full variable domain, with the rest looked up from reference TRBV5-1 and TRBJ2-3, is KAGVTQTPRYLIKTRGQQVTLSCSPISGHRSVSWYQQTPGQGLQFLFEYFSETQRNKGNFPGRFSGRQFSNSRSEMNVSTLELGDSALYLCASSLRTSGTGNTQYFGPGTRLTVL.

V and J are TRBV11-2 and TRBJ2-2, with D possibly being TRBD1 or TRBD2 (5 bases each). The CDR3 runs 15 residues. Trimming removed 5 bases at V and 5 bases at J, with 15 bases between. The germline CDR1 and CDR2 sequences are SGHAT and FQNNGV. CDR3 in amino acids: CASSPGKRRTGELFF. The CDR3 DNA reads as TGTGCCAGCAGCCCAGGGAAGCGGAGAACCGGGGAGCTGTTTTTT.

The chain links TRBV5-6 to TRBJ2-1, with D uncertain. Germline V gives CDR1 SGHDT, CDR2 YYEEEE. This CDR3 region has 12 residues. Trimming cost V 5 bases and J 0 bases, with 3 bases left between them. The CDR3 DNA sequence: TGTGCCAGCAGTTTCTCCTACAATGAGCAGTTCTTC. Protein sequence: CASSFSYNEQFF.

This clone has more than one count but fewer than ten. This chain joins TRBV7-9 and TRBJ2-2, with 8 bases identical to TRBD1. Germline V gene lookup returns CDR1 SEHNR and CDR2 FQNEAQ (reference sequence). The CDR3 length is 16 residues. V was clipped by 4 bases and J by 5 bases; unmatched bases: 9. The CDR3 DNA sequence: TGTGCCAGCAGCTCCCCGGACAGGGTCTATACCGGGGAGCTGTTTTTT. This gives the protein CASSSPDRVYTGELFF. Using reference TRBV7-9 and TRBJ2-2 for the parts outside the CDR3, the full variable domain is DTGVSQNPRHKITKRGQNVTFRCDPISEHNRLYWYRQTLGQGPEFLTYFQNEAQLEKSRLLSDRFSAERPKGSFSTLEIQRTEQGDSAMYLCASSSPDRVYTGELFFGEGSRLTVL.

The J gene is TRBJ1-6, the V gene TRBV6-5; D might be TRBD1 (6 bases). Looked up from germline, CDR1 is MNHEY and CDR2 is SVGAGI. The CDR3 spans 15 residues. Between the trimmed V and J ends, which lost 0 bases and 7 bases, there was a span of 10 bases. This CDR3 is CASSYSPTGNSPLHF. The DNA of the CDR3 is TGTGCCAGCAGTTACTCCCCCACAGGGAATTCACCCCTCCACTTT.

The chain recombines TRBV9 with TRBJ2-7; 14 nucleotides align to TRBD2. V dropped 3 bases and J dropped 3; count of bases not matched to a gene: 5. Per the germline V gene, CDR1 is SGDLS and CDR2 is YYNGEE. This CDR3 has 16 residues. The CDR3 DNA follows: TGTGCCAGCAGCGAGGGACTAGCGGGGGACTACTACGAGCAGTACTTC. It specifies CASSEGLAGDYYEQYF.

The chain carries TRBV5-1 and TRBJ2-3; D unresolved. The CDR3 sequence is 14 residues long. Germline CDR1 reads SGHRS; CDR2 reads YFSETQ. Trimming took off 0 bases at V and 2 bases at J, with 7 bases between the two ends. The CDR3 coding sequence is TGCGCCAGCAGCTTGGAGTCTCCCACAGATACGCAGTATTTT. Its protein is CASSLESPTDTQYF. The whole variable domain, filled in from reference TRBV5-1 and TRBJ2-3, reads KAGVTQTPRYLIKTRGQQVTLSCSPISGHRSVSWYQQTPGQGLQFLFEYFSETQRNKGNFPGRFSGRQFSNSRSEMNVSTLELGDSALYLCASSLESPTDTQYFGPGTRLTVL.

This chain links TRBV7-8 with TRBJ2-1; 8 bases match TRBD2. The CDR3 runs to 16 residues. Trimming took 0 bases from V and 7 from J; bases not matched to a gene: 8. Germline CDR1 reads SGHVS; CDR2 reads FQNEAQ. CDR3 loop: CASSLARVAGWNEQFF. The CDR3 DNA is TGTGCCAGCAGCTTAGCGCGGGTAGCGGGGTGGAATGAGCAGTTCTTC.

With respect to this clone: Other DNA sequences in this sample translate to the same CDR3. This chain links TRBV11-2 with TRBJ1-1; 7 bases are a match to TRBD1. Trimming took 3 bases from V and 5 from J; bases not matched to a gene: 6. Per germline, CDR1 SGHAT and CDR2 FQNNGV. The length of the CDR3 is 14 residues. The CDR3 is CASSFNRGQTEAFF. The CDR3 DNA is TGTGCCAGCAGCTTCAACAGGGGTCAGACTGAAGCTTTCTTT.

The chain combines TRBV6-1 with TRBJ1-2; D is ambiguous. CDR3 length: 16 amino acids. The germline V and J ends were trimmed by 2 bases and 2 bases, with 15 bases remaining between them. Germline V gene lookup returns CDR1 MNHNS and CDR2 SASEGT. CDR3 sequence reads: CASSELAFGGNYGYTF. In nucleotides, the CDR3 is TGTGCCAGCAGTGAATTGGCGTTTGGCGGGAACTATGGCTACACCTTC.

The genes are TRBV4-2 and TRBJ2-7; 11 bases fit TRBD2. Germline V lookup: CDR1 LGHNA, CDR2 YNFKEQ. The CDR3 runs 16 residues. The V and J ends lost 3 bases and 1 base, in that order; junction bases with no gene match: 5. In DNA, the CDR3 is TGTGCCAGCAGCCAGACCGGGACTAGCGGTTCCTACGAGCAGTACTTC. Translation: CASSQTGTSGSYEQYF.

Written as DNA, the CDR3 is TGTGCCAGCAGCCAGACTAGCGGGCATACCTACGAGCAGTACTTC. Translated, it gives CASSQTSGHTYEQYF. This rearrangement joins TRBV5-4 to TRBJ2-7; 10 nucleotides agree with TRBD2. The CDR3 runs to 15 residues. V shed 4 bases, J shed 2 bases, and the junction held 6 bases outside the gene matches. Germline V gene lookup returns CDR1 SGHNT and CDR2 YYREEE (reference sequence). The whole variable domain, filled in from reference TRBV5-4 and TRBJ2-7, reads ETGVTQSPTHLIKTRGQQVTLRCSSQSGHNTVSWYQQALGQGPQFIFQYYREEENGRGNFPPRFSGLQFPNYSSELNVNALELDDSALYLCASSQTSGHTYEQYFGPGTRLTVT.

This rearrangement joins TRBV6-5 to TRBJ2-1; no clear D gene. The CDR3 runs to 13 residues. Trimming stripped 2 bases from V and 5 bases from J, with 7 bases between. The germline CDR1 and CDR2 sequences are MNHEY and SVGAGI. CDR3 DNA: TGTGCCAGCAGTTACACCGTTGACAATGAGCAGTTCTTC. Its translation: CASSYTVDNEQFF.

The CDR3 nucleotides are TGTGCCAGTACTAAAACCCGGACTAGTCGGACCGGGGAGCTGTTTTTT. It encodes CASTKTRTSRTGELFF. This chain connects TRBV19 to TRBJ2-2, with 7 positions matching TRBD2. Germline V gives CDR1 LNHDA, CDR2 SQIVND (reference sequence). The V segment lost 7 bases and the J segment 5 bases; nucleotides outside the gene matches: 13. The CDR3 has 16 amino acids.

J is TRBJ2-7 and V is TRBV24-1; no definite D call. The germline CDR1 and CDR2 sequences are KGHDR and SFDVKD. The CDR3 has 13 residues. Deletions cut 2 bases from V and 2 bases from J, with 6 bases between. The CDR3 reads CATSDSWAYEQYF. As DNA, the CDR3 is TGTGCCACCAGTGATTCTTGGGCCTACGAGCAGTACTTC.

V gene TRBV5-1 combines with J gene TRBJ2-3; 8 bases align to TRBD1. Per germline, CDR1 SGHRS and CDR2 YFSETQ. This CDR3 has 15 residues. The V gene end was trimmed by 2 bases and the J gene end by 3 bases; junction bases not matched to a gene: 5. CDR3 DNA sequence: TGCGCCAGCAGCTTTGGACAGGGTCTGACAGATACGCAGTATTTT. Translating it yields CASSFGQGLTDTQYF.

This clone was detected only a few times. The chain uses TRBV7-9 and TRBJ2-7, with D hard to call. CDR3 length equals 12 residues. Trimming removed 1 base from V and 6 bases from J, with 7 bases in between. CDR1 is SEHNR, CDR2 FQNEAQ, per germline (reference sequence). CDR3 sequence reads: CASSLGLFEQYF. In DNA form, the CDR3 reads TGTGCCAGCAGCTTAGGACTTTTCGAGCAGTACTTC.

The chain employs TRBV5-4 and TRBJ1-6, with a tentative D call TRBD1 (6 bases). Trimming took 1 base from V and 7 from J, leaving 9 bases between them. The CDR3 consists of 14 residues. Germline values: CDR1 SGHNT, CDR2 YYREEE (reference sequence). CDR3 sequence: CASSLKTGNSPLHF. DNA of the CDR3: TGTGCCAGCAGCTTGAAGACAGGCAATTCACCCCTCCACTTT. The full variable domain, with the rest looked up from reference TRBV5-4 and TRBJ1-6, is ETGVTQSPTHLIKTRGQQVTLRCSSQSGHNTVSWYQQALGQGPQFIFQYYREEENGRGNFPPRFSGLQFPNYSSELNVNALELDDSALYLCASSLKTGNSPLHFGNGTRLTVT.

The table lists this clone with a few counts. This sequence joins TRBV10-3 and TRBJ2-7; D is uncertain. The CDR3 length is 12 residues. V was trimmed by 0 bases and J by 9 bases, leaving 9 bases between them. Germline V CDR1 and CDR2: ENHRY, SYGVKD. CDR3 nucleotide sequence: TGTGCCATCAGTGAGTCTAGTCTCGGGCAGTACTTC. It translates to CAISESSLGQYF.

The chain employs TRBV12-5 and TRBJ2-1; no definite D call. Germline CDR1 and CDR2: LGHNT and FRNRAP. V was clipped by 11 bases and J by 7 bases, with 12 bases between them. The CDR3 has 11 amino acids. The CDR3 bases are TGTGCTGTCGGCTCCAGTAATGAGCAGTTCTTC. Its translation: CAVGSSNEQFF.

This chain connects TRBV5-8 to TRBJ2-7, with D perhaps matching TRBD2 (6 bases). The CDR3 has 13 amino acids. V shed 6 bases and J shed 6 bases, with 16 bases lying between them. Germline V gene sequence: CDR1 SGHTS, CDR2 YDEGEE. The CDR3 DNA reads TGTGCCAGCACCCGTGGGGGGTCCCTCGAGCAGTACTTC. This sequence encodes CASTRGGSLEQYF.

The V and J genes are TRBV15 and TRBJ2-7, with D perhaps TRBD2 (7 bases). The CDR3 is 15 amino acids. Germline CDR1 reads LNHNV; CDR2 reads YYDKDF (reference sequence). The ends were cut back, 0 bases at V and 6 bases at J, with 15 bases in the middle. The CDR3 DNA reads as TGTGCCACCAGCAGAGATCGTTCGGGGGGCATCGAGCAGTACTTC. Translation: CATSRDRSGGIEQYF.

V is TRBV7-2 and J is TRBJ1-1; D is possibly TRBD1 (6 bases). This CDR3 is 16 amino acids long. V gave up 4 bases and J gave up 0 bases, with 15 bases separating them. The germline gives CDR1 SGHTA, CDR2 FQGNSA. The CDR3 loop is CASSSSRTGMNTEAFF. In DNA form, the CDR3 reads TGTGCCAGCAGCTCATCGCGTACAGGGATGAACACTGAAGCTTTCTTT.

The V and J genes are TRBV11-2 and TRBJ2-7; tentative D call: TRBD2 (5 bases). The CDR3 consists of 14 residues. Trimming left V 1 base short and J 3 bases short, with 10 bases between. Germline CDR1 is SGHAT and CDR2 is FQNNGV. The CDR3 sequence: CASSLAGKVYEQYF. CDR3 in DNA: TGTGCCAGCAGCTTAGCGGGGAAGGTCTACGAGCAGTACTTC.

This chain joins TRBV4-3 and TRBJ2-5, with TRBD2 matching over 14 bases. The CDR3 sequence is 16 residues long. Looked up from germline, CDR1 is LGHNA and CDR2 is YSLEER. Losses at the gene ends were 1 base for V and 7 bases for J; bases not matched to a gene: 5. The CDR3 is CASSQGQTSGRGTQYF. In nucleotides, the CDR3 is TGCGCCAGCAGCCAAGGTCAGACTAGCGGGAGGGGGACCCAGTACTTC.